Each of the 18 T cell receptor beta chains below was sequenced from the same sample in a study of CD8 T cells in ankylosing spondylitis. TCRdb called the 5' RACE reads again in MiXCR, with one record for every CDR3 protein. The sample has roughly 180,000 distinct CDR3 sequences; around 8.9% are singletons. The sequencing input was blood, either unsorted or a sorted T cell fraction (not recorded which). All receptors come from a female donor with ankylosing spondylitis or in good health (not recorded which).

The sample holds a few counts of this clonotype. The CDR3 loop reads CASSPGLAGPGGYNEQFF. CDR3 sequence (DNA): TGTGCCAGCAGTCCGGGACTAGCGGGTCCTGGGGGCTACAATGAGCAGTTCTTC. The gene calls are TRBV27 and TRBJ2-1; 12 bases line up with TRBD2. The V and J ends lost 5 bases and 3 bases, in that order; junction bases with no gene match: 11. Germline CDR1 and CDR2: MNHEY and SMNVEV (reference sequence). This CDR3 region has 18 residues.

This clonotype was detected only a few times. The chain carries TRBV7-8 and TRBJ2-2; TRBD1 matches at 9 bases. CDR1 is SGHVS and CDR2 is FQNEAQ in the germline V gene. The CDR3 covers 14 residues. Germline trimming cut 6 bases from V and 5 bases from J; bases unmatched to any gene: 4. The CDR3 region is CASSWTGETGELFF. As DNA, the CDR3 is TGTGCCAGCAGTTGGACAGGGGAGACCGGGGAGCTGTTTTTT.

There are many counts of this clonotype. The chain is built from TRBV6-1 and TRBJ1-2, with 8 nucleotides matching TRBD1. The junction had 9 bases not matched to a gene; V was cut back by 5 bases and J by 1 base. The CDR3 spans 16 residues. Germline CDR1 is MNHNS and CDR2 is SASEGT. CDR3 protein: CASSRDRGDGNYGYTF. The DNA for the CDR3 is TGTGCCAGCAGTCGTGACAGGGGAGATGGTAACTATGGCTACACCTTC.

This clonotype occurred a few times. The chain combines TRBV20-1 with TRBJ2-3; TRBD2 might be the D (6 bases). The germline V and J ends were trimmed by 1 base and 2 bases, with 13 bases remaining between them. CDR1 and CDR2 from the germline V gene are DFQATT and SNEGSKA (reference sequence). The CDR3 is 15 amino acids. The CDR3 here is CSARVRERVTDTQYF. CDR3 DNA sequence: TGCAGTGCTAGAGTGAGGGAGCGGGTCACAGATACGCAGTATTTT.

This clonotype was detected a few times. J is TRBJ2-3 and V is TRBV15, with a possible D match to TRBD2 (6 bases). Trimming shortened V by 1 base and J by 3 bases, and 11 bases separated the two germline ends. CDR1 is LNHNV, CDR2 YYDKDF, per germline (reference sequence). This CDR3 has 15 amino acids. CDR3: CATSRGPGGTDTQYF. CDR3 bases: TGTGCCACCAGCAGAGGACCAGGAGGGACAGATACGCAGTATTTT.

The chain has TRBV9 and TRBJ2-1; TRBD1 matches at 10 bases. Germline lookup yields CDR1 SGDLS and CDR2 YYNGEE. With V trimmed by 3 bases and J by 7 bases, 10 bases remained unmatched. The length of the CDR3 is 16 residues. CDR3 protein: CASSAPRDRGSNEQFF. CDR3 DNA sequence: TGTGCCAGCAGCGCGCCCCGGGACAGGGGATCGAATGAGCAGTTCTTC.

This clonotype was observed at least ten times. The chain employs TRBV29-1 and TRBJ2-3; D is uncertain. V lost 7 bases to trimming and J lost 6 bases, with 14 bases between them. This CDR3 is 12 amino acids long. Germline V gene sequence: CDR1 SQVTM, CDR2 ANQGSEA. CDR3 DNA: TGCAGCGCAAGCTCCAGTGGGGATACGCAGTATTTT. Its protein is CSASSSGDTQYF.

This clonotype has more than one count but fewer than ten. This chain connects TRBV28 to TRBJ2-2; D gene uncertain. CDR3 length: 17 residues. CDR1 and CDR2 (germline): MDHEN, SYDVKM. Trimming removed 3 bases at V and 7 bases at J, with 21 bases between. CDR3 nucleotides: TGTGCCAGCAGTTTCGCGGTTAGCCGCGTGGGAAACGGGGAGCTGTTTTTT. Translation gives CASSFAVSRVGNGELFF.

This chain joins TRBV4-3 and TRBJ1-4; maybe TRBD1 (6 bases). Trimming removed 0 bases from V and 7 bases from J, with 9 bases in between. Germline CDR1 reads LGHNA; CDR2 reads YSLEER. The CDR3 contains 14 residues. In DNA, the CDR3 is TGCGCCAGCAGCCAAGAGGGGACAACTGAAAAACTGTTTTTT. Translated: CASSQEGTTEKLFF.

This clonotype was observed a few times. This CDR3 reads CASSPGQGGTEAFF. The CDR3 DNA sequence: TGTGCCAGCAGCCCCGGACAGGGGGGAACTGAAGCTTTCTTT. The chain joins TRBV7-9 to TRBJ1-1; 10 positions match TRBD1. The CDR3 totals 14 residues. Germline-derived CDR1 and CDR2 are SEHNR and FQNEAQ (reference sequence). The V gene end was trimmed by 5 bases and the J gene end by 5 bases; junction bases not matched to a gene: 5.

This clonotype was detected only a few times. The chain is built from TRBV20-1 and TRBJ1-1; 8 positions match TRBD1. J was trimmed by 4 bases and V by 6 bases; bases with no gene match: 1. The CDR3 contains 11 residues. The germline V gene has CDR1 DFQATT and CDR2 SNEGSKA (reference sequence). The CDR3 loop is CSAGQGTEAFF. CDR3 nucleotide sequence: TGCAGTGCCGGACAGGGCACTGAAGCTTTCTTT.

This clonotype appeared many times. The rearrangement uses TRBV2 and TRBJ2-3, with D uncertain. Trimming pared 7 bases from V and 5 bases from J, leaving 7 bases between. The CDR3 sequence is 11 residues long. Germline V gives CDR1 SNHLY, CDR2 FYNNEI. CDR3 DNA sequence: TGTGCCAGCATCGTCCAAGATACGCAGTATTTT. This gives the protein CASIVQDTQYF.

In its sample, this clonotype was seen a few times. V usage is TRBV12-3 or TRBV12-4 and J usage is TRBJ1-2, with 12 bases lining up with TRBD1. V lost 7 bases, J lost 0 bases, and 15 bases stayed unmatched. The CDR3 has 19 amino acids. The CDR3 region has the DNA TGTGCCAGCAATCCCTCCGGGGACAGGGGGCCGGAAGCTAACTATGGCTACACCTTC. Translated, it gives CASNPSGDRGPEANYGYTF.

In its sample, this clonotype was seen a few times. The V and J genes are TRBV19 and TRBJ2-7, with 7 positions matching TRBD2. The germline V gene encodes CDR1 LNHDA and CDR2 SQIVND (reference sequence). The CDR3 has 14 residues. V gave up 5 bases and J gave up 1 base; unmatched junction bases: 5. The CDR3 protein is CASSPSGGSYEQYF. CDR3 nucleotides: TGTGCCAGTAGTCCTAGCGGTGGATCCTACGAGCAGTACTTC.

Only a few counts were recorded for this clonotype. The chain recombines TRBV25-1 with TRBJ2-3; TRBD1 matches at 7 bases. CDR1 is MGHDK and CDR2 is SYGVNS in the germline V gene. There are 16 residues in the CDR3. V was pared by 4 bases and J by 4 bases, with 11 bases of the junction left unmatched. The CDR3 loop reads CASSALTGVNSDTQYF. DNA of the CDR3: TGTGCCAGCAGTGCCCTAACAGGGGTCAATTCAGATACGCAGTATTTT.

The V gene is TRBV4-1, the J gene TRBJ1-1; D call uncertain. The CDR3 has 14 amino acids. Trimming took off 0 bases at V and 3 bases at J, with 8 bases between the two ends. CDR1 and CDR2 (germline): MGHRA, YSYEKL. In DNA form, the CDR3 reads TGCGCCAGCAGCCAAGATCTCGGCTACACTGAAGCTTTCTTT. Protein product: CASSQDLGYTEAFF.

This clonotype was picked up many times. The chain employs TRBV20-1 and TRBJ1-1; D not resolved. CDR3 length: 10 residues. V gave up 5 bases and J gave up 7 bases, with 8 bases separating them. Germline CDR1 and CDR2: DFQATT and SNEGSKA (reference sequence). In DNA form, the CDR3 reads TGCAGTGCTCGTGTCGTTGAAGCTTTCTTT. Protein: CSARVVEAFF.

CDR3: CASSIGQGPFYEQYF. The CDR3 DNA is TGTGCCAGTAGTATAGGGCAGGGACCCTTCTACGAGCAGTACTTC. V is TRBV19 and J is TRBJ2-7; either TRBD1 or TRBD2 may supply D (5 bases each). Germline values: CDR1 LNHDA, CDR2 SQIVND (reference sequence). V gave up 1 base and J gave up 3 bases, with 13 bases separating them. This CDR3 is 15 amino acids long.